Each of the 16 T cell receptor beta chains below was sequenced from the same sample in a study of control samples from healthy donors and cancer patients. Only in-frame clones appear in the TCRdb table, and some are missing; sequencing was by immunoSEQ multiplex PCR. This sample carries about 180,000 clones, approximately 92% of them seen once, and the ten largest clones take about 1.4%. Sequencing input: blood. The receptors here all came from a man aged 25-45 years in good health.

The J gene is TRBJ1-6, the V gene TRBV7-6; TRBD1 might be the D (5 bases). This CDR3 has 16 amino acids. Germline V gene data show CDR1 as SGHVS and CDR2 as FNYEAQ. Trimming stripped 5 bases from V and 9 bases from J, with 20 bases between. CDR3 loop: CASSPDMMGGSSPLHF. CDR3 nucleotides: TGTGCCAGCAGCCCGGACATGATGGGAGGAAGTTCACCCCTCCACTTT.

The chain couples TRBV3-1 (or the pseudogene TRBV3-2) to TRBJ2-5, with D hard to call. V was pared by 0 bases and J by 1 base, with 0 bases between. CDR1 LGHDT and CDR2 YNNKEL come from the germline V gene (reference sequence). The CDR3 covers 12 residues. The DNA for the CDR3 is TGTGCCAGCAGCCAAGACCAAGAGACCCAGTACTTC. Protein product: CASSQDQETQYF.

CDR3 region: CASRPSGVSGNEQFF. For the CDR3, the DNA is TGTGCCAGTAGGCCTAGCGGGGTTTCGGGCAATGAGCAGTTCTTC. The chain links TRBV19 to TRBJ2-1, with TRBD2 identical over 9 bases. The germline gives CDR1 LNHDA, CDR2 SQIVND (reference sequence). The CDR3 covers 15 residues. Trimming at V came to 6 bases and at J to 6 bases, leaving 9 bases not matched to a gene.

The gene calls are TRBV6-5 and TRBJ1-3; D might be TRBD1 (6 bases). The CDR3 is made up of 13 amino acids. The germline CDR1 and CDR2 sequences are MNHEY and SVGAGI. V was clipped by 6 bases and J by 8 bases, with 14 bases between them. This CDR3 is CASRGGLSDTIYF. CDR3 coding DNA: TGTGCCAGCAGGGGGGGCTTGTCGGACACCATATATTTT.

V is TRBV7-3 and J is TRBJ2-1; 8 bases fit TRBD1. The ends lost 5 bases at V and 9 bases at J; junction bases unmatched: 0. The CDR3 runs to 11 residues. The germline CDR1 and CDR2 sequences are SGHTA and FQGTGA. CDR3 in DNA: TGTGCCAGCAGCCAGGGGGCTGAGCAGTTCTTC. Translation gives CASSQGAEQFF.

This chain connects TRBV10-2 to TRBJ1-5; a weak D match, TRBD1 (5 bases). This CDR3 has 12 residues. Per the germline V gene, CDR1 is WSHSY and CDR2 is SAAADI. Trimming stripped 6 bases from V and 15 bases from J, with 18 bases between. The CDR3 spells CASSANTRGWHF. The DNA of the CDR3 is TGCGCCAGCAGCGCTAATACTAGGGGCTGGCATTTT.

The J gene is TRBJ1-4, the V gene TRBV25-1; perhaps TRBD1 as D (6 bases). Germline CDR1 is MGHDK and CDR2 is SYGVNS. V was cut by 4 bases and J by 7 bases, with 13 bases left in between. The CDR3 is 14 amino acids. The CDR3 DNA is TGTGCCAGCAGTGCCCCGGGGGCTTTTGAAAAACTGTTTTTT. It codes for CASSAPGAFEKLFF.

This clone showed up just once. The chain has TRBV5-1 and TRBJ1-4; a weak D match, TRBD1 (5 bases). Trimming left V 4 bases short and J 0 bases short, with 16 bases between. The germline V gene has CDR1 SGHRS and CDR2 YFSETQ. The CDR3 totals 17 residues. The CDR3 reads CASSNRQIFSTNEKLFF. The CDR3 DNA reads as TGCGCCAGCAGCAATAGACAGATTTTTTCAACTAATGAAAAACTGTTTTTT.

The chain has TRBV5-1 and TRBJ1-1; 9 nucleotides agree with TRBD1. CDR3 length: 15 residues. With V trimmed by 5 bases and J by 1 base, 6 bases remained unmatched. Germline CDR1 and CDR2: SGHRS and YFSETQ. CDR3 DNA sequence: TGCGCCAGCAGTCTAAAGGGACAGGGGAACACTGAAGCTTTCTTT. It translates to CASSLKGQGNTEAFF.

In its sample, this clone was seen once. This chain connects TRBV4-1 to TRBJ1-4, with D perhaps matching TRBD1 (5 bases). The V end was cut by 4 bases, the J end by 0 bases, with 6 bases between. Germline lookup yields CDR1 MGHRA and CDR2 YSYEKL. The CDR3 contains 14 residues. DNA for the CDR3: TGCGCCAGCAGCCTGGGGCCAACTAATGAAAAACTGTTTTTT. This sequence encodes CASSLGPTNEKLFF.

The chain is built from TRBV2 and TRBJ1-6, with 11 bases matching TRBD1. The CDR3 has 17 residues. With 6 bases clipped from V and 0 bases from J, the junction kept 4 bases outside the gene matches. Germline V CDR1 and CDR2: SNHLY, FYNNEI. The CDR3 is CASRGTGGSSYNSPLHF. The CDR3 DNA reads TGTGCCAGCAGGGGGACAGGGGGAAGCTCCTATAATTCACCCCTCCACTTT.

The chain is built from TRBV5-1 and TRBJ1-1; TRBD1 matches at 9 bases. The junction had 1 base not matched to a gene; V was cut back by 0 bases and J by 4 bases. The CDR3 spans 14 residues. The germline CDR1 and CDR2 sequences are SGHRS and YFSETQ. CDR3 sequence reads: CASSLGTGATEAFF. CDR3 nucleotide sequence: TGCGCCAGCAGCTTGGGGACAGGGGCCACTGAAGCTTTCTTT.

This clone was seen once. The DNA for the CDR3 is TGTGCCAGCAGTGTTAATGAAAAACTGTTTTTT. It yields the protein CASSVNEKLFF. The chain recombines TRBV25-1 with TRBJ1-4; D gene ambiguous. Trimming removed 4 bases at V and 4 bases at J, with 1 base between. Germline V gives CDR1 MGHDK, CDR2 SYGVNS. The CDR3 totals 11 residues.

The chain is built from TRBV7-2 and TRBJ2-7; D not resolved. CDR1 and CDR2 from the germline V gene are SGHTA and FQGNSA. The CDR3 runs to 11 residues. Trimming cost V 1 base and J 6 bases, with 4 bases left between them. CDR3 amino acids: CASSLDLEQYF. The CDR3 DNA reads as TGTGCCAGCAGCTTAGATCTCGAGCAGTACTTC.

The chain carries TRBV29-1 and TRBJ2-3; D is unresolved. Germline V gives CDR1 SQVTM, CDR2 ANQGSEA. CDR3 size: 14 residues. V was trimmed by 3 bases and J by 6 bases, leaving 16 bases between them. CDR3 DNA: TGCAGCGTTGAGGCCAGTTCCTTGGGCGATACGCAGTATTTT. Protein: CSVEASSLGDTQYF.

This sequence joins TRBV19 and TRBJ2-2; TRBD2 matches at 9 bases. The CDR3 length is 16 residues. The J segment lost 7 bases and the V segment lost 1 base, leaving 7 bases of the junction unmatched. Germline lookup yields CDR1 LNHDA and CDR2 SQIVND (reference sequence). The CDR3 DNA is TGTGCCAGTAGTATAGGGGTAGCGGGAGCTGGCGGGGAGCTGTTTTTT. Translation: CASSIGVAGAGGELFF.